Below, 3 T cell receptor beta chains from the same sample are listed, as sequenced in a study of blood T cell repertoires in COVID-19. Assay: immunoSEQ multiplex PCR; the TCRdb copy retains only in-frame clones and omits some. The sample has 300,000 to 350,000 clones, roughly 90% seen once; the top ten hold roughly 2.1%. The sample comprised peripheral blood. The receptor set was obtained from a man between 18 and 35 years old with active or convalescent COVID-19.

J is TRBJ1-2 and V is TRBV20-1; D unresolved. Looked up from germline, CDR1 is DFQATT and CDR2 is SNEGSKA (reference sequence). The CDR3 runs 8 residues. The CDR3 DNA reads TGCAGGGGGAGGTCCTACACCTTC. It codes for CRGRSYTF.

J is TRBJ2-7 and V is TRBV24-1, with 8 bases that match TRBD2. This CDR3 is built from 13 residues. From germline, CDR1 is KGHDR and CDR2 SFDVKD. Trimming at V came to 5 bases and at J to 5 bases, leaving 4 bases not matched to a gene. In DNA, the CDR3 is TGTGCCACCAGTGCTGCGGGGGGCCACGAGCAGTACTTC. Translating gives CATSAAGGHEQYF.

CDR3 sequence: CATSEGLAGDEQYF. DNA of the CDR3: TGTGCCACCAGTGAAGGACTAGCGGGAGACGAGCAGTACTTC. The V and J genes are TRBV24-1 and TRBJ2-7, with TRBD2 matching over 13 bases. J was trimmed by 5 bases and V by 4 bases; bases with no gene match: 1. The CDR3 is 14 amino acids. CDR1 and CDR2 (germline): KGHDR, SFDVKD.